These 27 T cell receptor beta chains came from one sample sequenced in a study of beta chain features in type 1 diabetes. The investigators reverse transcribed all of the isolated RNA, so they sequenced expressed TCRB transcripts. Here immunoSEQ multiplex PCR was the method, and the copy in TCRdb shows in-frame clones only, minus some. The table shows 300,000 to 400,000 clones, with around 7.6% occurring only once. Sequenced material: central memory CD4+ T cells from blood. These receptors all stem from a woman between 18 and 29 years old in good health.

V is TRBV28 and J is TRBJ2-5; the D gene is possibly TRBD2 (7 bases). CDR3 length: 14 residues. Trimming took off 7 bases at V and 6 bases at J, with 18 bases between the two ends. Germline V gene data show CDR1 as MDHEN and CDR2 as SYDVKM. As DNA, the CDR3 is TGTGCCAGCACTCGCCCGGGGGGCAGGAAGACCCAGTACTTC. Translated: CASTRPGGRKTQYF. The full variable domain, with the rest looked up from reference TRBV28 and TRBJ2-5, is DVKVTQSSRYLVKRTGEKVFLECVQDMDHENMFWYRQDPGLGLRLIYFSYDVKMKEKGDIPEGYSVSREKKERFSLILESASTNQTSMYLCASTRPGGRKTQYFGPGTRLLVL.

This clone has a handful of counts. The sample holds other DNA sequences that translate to the same CDR3. CDR3 residues: CASSLVLAGAYEQYF. As DNA, the CDR3 is TGCGCCAGCAGCTTGGTCCTAGCGGGAGCCTACGAGCAGTACTTC. The genes are TRBV5-1 and TRBJ2-7, with 10 positions matching TRBD2. This CDR3 spans 15 amino acids. V gave up 0 bases and J gave up 2 bases; unmatched junction bases: 2. Germline assignment: CDR1 SGHRS and CDR2 YFSETQ.

This clone was seen a handful of times. V and J are TRBV2 and TRBJ2-2; D not resolved. The CDR3 is 13 amino acids. Trimming took off 6 bases at V and 7 bases at J, with 12 bases between the two ends. Per the germline V gene, CDR1 is SNHLY and CDR2 is FYNNEI. The CDR3 protein is CASRSWLDGELFF. The CDR3 bases are TGTGCCAGCAGGTCATGGTTGGACGGGGAGCTGTTTTTT.

This clone was seen more than once but under ten times. The chain carries TRBV29-1 and TRBJ2-2; TRBD2 agrees at 7 bases. Germline V CDR1 and CDR2: SQVTM, ANQGSEA. The junction had 6 bases not matched to a gene; V was cut back by 4 bases and J by 7 bases. The CDR3 is made up of 13 amino acids. Here the CDR3 reads CSVGLAANGELFF. CDR3 sequence (DNA): TGCAGCGTTGGGCTAGCGGCGAACGGGGAGCTGTTTTTT.

In this sample, this clone turned up a few times. The chain carries TRBV28 and TRBJ2-1, with 9 bases aligning to TRBD1. The length of the CDR3 is 16 residues. V lost 3 bases and J lost 4; bases outside the gene matches: 7. Germline-derived CDR1 and CDR2 are MDHEN and SYDVKM. CDR3 region: CASSFPVGQGYNEQFF. The CDR3 DNA reads TGTGCCAGCAGTTTCCCCGTCGGACAGGGGTACAATGAGCAGTTCTTC.

This clone has only a few counts. V is TRBV29-1 and J is TRBJ2-7, with D perhaps matching TRBD2 (7 bases). CDR1 is SQVTM, CDR2 ANQGSEA, per germline. V was pared by 7 bases and J by 2 bases, with 18 bases between. The CDR3 spans 14 residues. The CDR3 reads CSARGGGIPYEQYF. The DNA for the CDR3 is TGCAGCGCCCGAGGGGGGGGCATTCCCTACGAGCAGTACTTC.

The chain joins TRBV7-9 to TRBJ2-5; 9 bases line up with TRBD1. The germline gives CDR1 SEHNR, CDR2 FQNEAQ (reference sequence). V dropped 3 bases and J dropped 1; count of bases not matched to a gene: 9. This CDR3 contains 17 residues. CDR3 coding DNA: TGTGCCAGCAGCTTGATTCGACAGGGGGGTAGCCAAGAGACCCAGTACTTC. It yields the protein CASSLIRQGGSQETQYF.

The chain links TRBV5-4 to TRBJ2-7; D uncertain. Germline CDR1 reads SGHNT; CDR2 reads YYREEE (reference sequence). The CDR3 loop spans 13 amino acids. V was pared by 4 bases and J by 4 bases, with 12 bases between. CDR3 sequence reads: CASSPGHPYEQYF. As DNA, the CDR3 is TGTGCCAGCAGCCCGGGCCATCCATACGAGCAGTACTTC.

For this clone: The same CDR3 also results from other DNA sequences found in this sample. The V call is TRBV20-1, the J call TRBJ2-5, with D hard to call. Trimming shortened V by 3 bases and J by 5 bases, and 7 bases separated the two germline ends. Per germline, CDR1 DFQATT and CDR2 SNEGSKA (reference sequence). CDR3 length equals 11 residues. Here the CDR3 reads CSASLQETQYF. CDR3 coding DNA: TGCAGTGCTAGTCTCCAGGAGACCCAGTACTTC.

There are many counts of this clone. J is TRBJ1-3 and V is TRBV10-3; D unresolved. CDR3 length: 13 amino acids. Trimming took 1 base from V and 0 from J, leaving 1 base between them. CDR1 and CDR2 from the germline V gene are ENHRY and SYGVKD. The CDR3 DNA reads as TGTGCCATCAGTGAGTTCTCTGGAAACACCATATATTTT. Translated, it gives CAISEFSGNTIYF.

This clone was observed a handful of times. The J gene is TRBJ1-1, the V gene TRBV6-6; no reliable D call. Germline V gene lookup returns CDR1 MNHNY and CDR2 SVGAGI (reference sequence). The V end lost 6 bases, the J end lost 1 base, and 18 bases lay between the germline ends. The CDR3 has 16 residues. The CDR3 sequence is CASSPTRSQRNTEAFF. The CDR3 DNA reads TGTGCCAGCAGCCCTACTCGGTCCCAAAGGAACACTGAAGCTTTCTTT.

This rearrangement joins TRBV7-3 to TRBJ2-1; 9 nucleotides line up with TRBD2. Germline V lookup: CDR1 SGHTA, CDR2 FQGTGA. CDR3 length equals 16 residues. The V gene end was trimmed by 3 bases and the J gene end by 0 bases; junction bases not matched to a gene: 3. The CDR3 spells CASSFNSGSSYNEQFF. The CDR3 DNA reads as TGTGCCAGCAGCTTTAATAGCGGGAGCTCCTACAATGAGCAGTTCTTC.

The chain joins TRBV9 to TRBJ2-5, with 7 bases aligning to TRBD1. CDR3 length: 15 amino acids. V lost 4 bases, J lost 1 base, and 7 bases stayed unmatched. The germline gives CDR1 SGDLS, CDR2 YYNGEE. The CDR3 is CASSPHGQAQETQYF. In nucleotides, the CDR3 is TGTGCCAGCAGCCCGCACGGACAGGCCCAAGAGACCCAGTACTTC.

The sample holds a few counts of this clone. The rearrangement uses TRBV7-8 and TRBJ1-2, with 10 bases fitting TRBD1. Per the germline V gene, CDR1 is SGHVS and CDR2 is FQNEAQ. This CDR3 region has 16 residues. Germline trimming cut 1 base from V and 4 bases from J; bases unmatched to any gene: 6. This CDR3 is CASSLVDRGPLYGYTF. In DNA form, the CDR3 reads TGTGCCAGCAGCTTAGTTGACAGGGGGCCACTCTATGGCTACACCTTC.

The chain joins TRBV6-5 to TRBJ1-3, with D maybe TRBD1 (6 bases). The ends were cut back, 6 bases at V and 2 bases at J, with 14 bases in the middle. CDR3 size: 15 residues. CDR1 is MNHEY and CDR2 is SVGAGI in the germline V gene. This CDR3 is CASRNQGNAGNTIYF. For the CDR3, the DNA is TGTGCCAGCAGGAACCAGGGGAATGCTGGAAACACCATATATTTT.

At least ten counts were recorded for this clone. This sequence joins TRBV2 and TRBJ2-3; D might be TRBD2 (6 bases). The CDR3 covers 15 residues. Per the germline V gene, CDR1 is SNHLY and CDR2 is FYNNEI. V dropped 5 bases and J dropped 4 bases, with 16 bases sitting between them. DNA of the CDR3: TGTGCCAGCAGTTCCCGCGCGGGGAGCGCAGATACGCAGTATTTT. Translation gives CASSSRAGSADTQYF. The full variable domain, its missing parts supplied by reference TRBV2 and TRBJ2-3, is EPEVTQTPSHQVTQMGQEVILRCVPISNHLYFYWYRQILGQKVEFLVSFYNNEISEKSEIFDDQFSVERPDGSNFTLKIRSTKLEDSAMYFCASSSRAGSADTQYFGPGTRLTVL.

This clone has just a few counts. The chain uses TRBV6-6 and TRBJ2-1; 8 bases map to TRBD2. The CDR3 totals 11 residues. CDR1 MNHNY and CDR2 SVGAGI come from the germline V gene (reference sequence). This CDR3 reads CAAGGYNEQFF. For the CDR3, the DNA is TGTGCTGCGGGGGGTTACAATGAGCAGTTCTTC.

At least ten counts were recorded for this clone. The CDR3 region is CASSPYEMGQGAGEAFF. CDR3 DNA: TGTGCCAGCTCACCATACGAAATGGGTCAGGGGGCAGGTGAAGCTTTCTTT. The chain is built from TRBV18 and TRBJ1-1; TRBD1 matches at 8 bases. Germline values: CDR1 KGHSH, CDR2 LQKENI. This CDR3 has 17 residues. After removal of 2 bases from V and 7 bases from J, the junction contained 15 bases not matched to a gene.

The rearrangement joins TRBV2 to TRBJ2-5; D call uncertain. The CDR3 has 14 amino acids. The V and J ends lost 7 bases and 5 bases respectively, with 17 bases between them. Germline CDR1 and CDR2: SNHLY and FYNNEI. CDR3 bases: TGTGCCAGCACCCGTAATCTGGCAACTGAGACCCAGTACTTC. As protein: CASTRNLATETQYF.

This clone has more than one count but fewer than ten. The chain couples TRBV6-6 to TRBJ2-4, with unresolved D. The V gene's germline CDR1 is MNHNY and CDR2 SVGAGI (reference sequence). The CDR3 has 11 amino acids. Trimming took off 6 bases at V and 8 bases at J, with 8 bases between the two ends. The CDR3 sequence: CASRSLDIQYF. CDR3 bases: TGTGCCAGCAGAAGTTTGGACATTCAGTACTTC.

This clone was found many times. The chain has TRBV2 and TRBJ2-5; weak D call: TRBD1 (6 bases). The CDR3 totals 14 residues. Between the trimmed V and J ends, which lost 6 bases and 5 bases, there was a span of 16 bases. CDR1 and CDR2 (germline): SNHLY, FYNNEI. As DNA, the CDR3 is TGTGCCAGCAGCGTACAGGGACCCCGGGAGACCCAGTACTTC. Translated: CASSVQGPRETQYF.

This clone has a handful of counts. The rearrangement links TRBV5-6 to TRBJ2-7; 7 positions match TRBD2. V shed 5 bases, J shed 2 bases, and the junction held 7 bases outside the gene matches. Germline lookup yields CDR1 SGHDT and CDR2 YYEEEE. The CDR3 has 14 residues. For the CDR3, the DNA is TGTGCCAGCAGAAAGCGGGACCTAGCCTACGAGCAGTACTTC. Residues: CASRKRDLAYEQYF.

The V and J genes are TRBV7-2 and TRBJ2-7; 8 bases line up with TRBD1. Germline trimming cut 2 bases from V and 7 bases from J; bases unmatched to any gene: 10. The CDR3 has 15 amino acids. CDR1 and CDR2 (germline): SGHTA, FQGNSA. This chain's CDR3 is CASSLSTRGLGEQYF. For the CDR3, the DNA is TGTGCCAGCAGCTTATCGACCAGGGGGCTGGGGGAGCAGTACTTC.

V is TRBV5-3 and J is TRBJ2-1; D not certain. TRBV5-3 is treated as an ORF (open reading frame) with a function not yet certain. This CDR3 contains 10 residues. V was cut by 2 bases and J by 9 bases, with 3 bases left in between. The DNA for the CDR3 is TGTGCCAGAAGCTTTCGTGAGCAGTTCTTC. Its protein is CARSFREQFF.

In this sample, this clone turned up a few times. The V gene is TRBV11-2, the J gene TRBJ1-1; D remains ambiguous. Trimming took 0 bases from V and 0 from J, leaving 8 bases between them. Germline CDR1 reads SGHAT; CDR2 reads FQNNGV. The CDR3 runs to 15 residues. CDR3 nucleotides: TGTGCCAGCAGCTTAGAACCCGGGGTGAACACTGAAGCTTTCTTT. Amino acids: CASSLEPGVNTEAFF.

This clone was seen at least ten times. The gene calls are TRBV7-9 and TRBJ2-1; 8 nucleotides line up with TRBD1. The junction had 3 bases not matched to a gene; V was cut back by 3 bases and J by 8 bases. Germline CDR1 reads SEHNR; CDR2 reads FQNEAQ (reference sequence). The CDR3 is 13 amino acids. The CDR3 sequence is CASSFSQGDEQFF. The CDR3 coding sequence is TGTGCCAGCAGCTTTTCACAGGGGGATGAGCAGTTCTTC.

This clone was seen a handful of times. The chain joins TRBV11-2 to TRBJ2-5; D not certain. V shed 5 bases and J shed 3 bases, with 10 bases lying between them. The CDR3 length is 13 residues. Germline CDR1 is SGHAT and CDR2 is FQNNGV. CDR3 nucleotide sequence: TGTGCCAGCAGCCCGCATGTAGAAGAGACCCAGTACTTC. Translation gives CASSPHVEETQYF.